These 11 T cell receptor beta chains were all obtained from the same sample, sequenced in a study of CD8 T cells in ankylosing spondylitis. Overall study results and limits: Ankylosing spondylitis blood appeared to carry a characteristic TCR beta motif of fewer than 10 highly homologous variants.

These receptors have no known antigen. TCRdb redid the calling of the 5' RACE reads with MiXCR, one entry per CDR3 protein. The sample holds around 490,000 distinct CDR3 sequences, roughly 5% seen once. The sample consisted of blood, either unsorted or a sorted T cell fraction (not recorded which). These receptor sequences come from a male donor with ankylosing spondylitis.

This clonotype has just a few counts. The CDR3 sequence is CASSQAGAAGAPETQYF. CDR3 bases: TGCGCCAGCAGCCAAGCTGGGGCAGCGGGAGCTCCAGAGACCCAGTACTTC. The V call is TRBV4-3, the J call TRBJ2-5; 8 bases map to TRBD2. This CDR3 comprises 17 residues. Unmatched junction bases numbered 11, after V lost 1 base and J lost 4 bases. The germline V gene encodes CDR1 LGHNA and CDR2 YSLEER.

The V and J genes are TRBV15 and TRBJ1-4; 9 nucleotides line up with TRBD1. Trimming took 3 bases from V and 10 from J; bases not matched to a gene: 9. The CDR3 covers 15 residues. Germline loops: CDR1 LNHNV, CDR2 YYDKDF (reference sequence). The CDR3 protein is CATSSSGQGSGKLFF. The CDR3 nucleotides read TGTGCCACCAGCAGTTCGGGACAGGGAAGTGGAAAACTGTTTTTT. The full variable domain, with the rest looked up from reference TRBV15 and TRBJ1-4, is DAMVIQNPRYQVTQFGKPVTLSCSQTLNHNVMYWYQQKSSQAPKLLFHYYDKDFNNEADTPDNFQSRRPNTSFCFLDIRSPGLGDTAMYLCATSSSGQGSGKLFFGSGTQLSVL.

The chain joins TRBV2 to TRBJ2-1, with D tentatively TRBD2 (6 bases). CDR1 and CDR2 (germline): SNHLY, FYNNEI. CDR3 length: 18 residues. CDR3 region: CTICFGLSGTSRYNEQFF. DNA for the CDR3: TGTACCATCTGCTTCGGGTTAAGTGGAACTAGCCGATACAATGAGCAGTTCTTC.

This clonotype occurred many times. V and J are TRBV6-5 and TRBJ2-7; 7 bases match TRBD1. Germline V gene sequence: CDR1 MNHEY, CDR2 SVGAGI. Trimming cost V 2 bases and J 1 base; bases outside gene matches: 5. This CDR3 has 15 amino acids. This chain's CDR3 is CASSYPFRGSYEQYF. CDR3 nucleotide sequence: TGTGCCAGCAGTTACCCATTCAGGGGGTCCTACGAGCAGTACTTC.

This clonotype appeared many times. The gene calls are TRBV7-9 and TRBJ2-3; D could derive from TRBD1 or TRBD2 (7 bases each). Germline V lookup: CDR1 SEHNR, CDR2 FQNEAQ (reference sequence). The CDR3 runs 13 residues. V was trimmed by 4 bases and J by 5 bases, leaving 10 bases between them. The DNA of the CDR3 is TGTGCCAGCAGCTCAGGGGGGGGAGATACGCAGTATTTT. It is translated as CASSSGGGDTQYF.

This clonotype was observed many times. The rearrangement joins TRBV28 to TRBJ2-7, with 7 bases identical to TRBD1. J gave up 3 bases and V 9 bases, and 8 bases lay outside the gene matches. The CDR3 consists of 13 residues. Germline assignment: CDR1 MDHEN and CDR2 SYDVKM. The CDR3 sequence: CASFGTVFYEQYF. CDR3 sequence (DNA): TGTGCCAGTTTCGGGACAGTATTCTACGAGCAGTACTTC.

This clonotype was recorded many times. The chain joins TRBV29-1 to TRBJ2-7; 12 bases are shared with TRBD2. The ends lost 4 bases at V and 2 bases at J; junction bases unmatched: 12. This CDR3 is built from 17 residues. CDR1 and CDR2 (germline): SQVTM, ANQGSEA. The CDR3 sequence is CSVAGLAGPARTYEQYF. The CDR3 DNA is TGCAGCGTTGCGGGACTAGCGGGCCCCGCAAGAACCTACGAGCAGTACTTC.

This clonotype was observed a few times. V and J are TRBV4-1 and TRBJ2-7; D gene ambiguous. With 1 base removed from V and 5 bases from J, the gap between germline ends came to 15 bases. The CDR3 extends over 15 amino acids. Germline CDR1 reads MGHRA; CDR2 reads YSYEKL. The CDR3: CASSQGIARFNEQYF. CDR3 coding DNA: TGCGCCAGCAGCCAAGGCATAGCTAGGTTCAACGAGCAGTACTTC.

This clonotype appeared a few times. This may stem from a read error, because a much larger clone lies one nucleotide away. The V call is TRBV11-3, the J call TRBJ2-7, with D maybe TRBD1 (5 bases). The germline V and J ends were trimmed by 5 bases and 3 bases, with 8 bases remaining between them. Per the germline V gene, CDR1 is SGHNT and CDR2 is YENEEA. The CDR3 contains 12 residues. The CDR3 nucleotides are TGTGCCAGCAGCCAGGACAACTACGAGCAGTACTTC. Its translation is CASSQDNYEQYF.

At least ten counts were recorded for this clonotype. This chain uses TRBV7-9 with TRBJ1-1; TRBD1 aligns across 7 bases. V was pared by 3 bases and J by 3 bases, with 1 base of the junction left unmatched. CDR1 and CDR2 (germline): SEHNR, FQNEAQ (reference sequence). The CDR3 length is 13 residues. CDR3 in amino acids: CASSFQGDTEAFF. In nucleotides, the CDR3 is TGTGCCAGCAGCTTTCAGGGGGACACTGAAGCTTTCTTT. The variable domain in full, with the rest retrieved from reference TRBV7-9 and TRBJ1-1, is DTGVSQNPRHKITKRGQNVTFRCDPISEHNRLYWYRQTLGQGPEFLTYFQNEAQLEKSRLLSDRFSAERPKGSFSTLEIQRTEQGDSAMYLCASSFQGDTEAFFGQGTRLTVV.

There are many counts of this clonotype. The CDR3 spells CASSLGTPNADTQYF. The CDR3 bases are TGTGCCAGCTCACTGGGGACACCAAATGCAGATACGCAGTATTTT. The gene calls are TRBV18 and TRBJ2-3; D perhaps matches TRBD1 (6 bases). CDR3 length: 15 residues. Trimming stripped 4 bases from V and 4 bases from J, with 15 bases between. From germline, CDR1 is KGHSH and CDR2 LQKENI. Full variable domain (missing parts from reference TRBV18 and TRBJ2-3): NAGVMQNPRHLVRRRGQEARLRCSPMKGHSHVYWYRQLPEEGLKFMVYLQKENIIDESGMPKERFSAEFPKEGPSILRIQQVVRGDSAAYFCASSLGTPNADTQYFGPGTRLTVL.